This T cell receptor beta chain originates from a study of blood T cell repertoires in COVID-19. Libraries were prepared by immunoSEQ multiplex PCR; TCRdb keeps only in-frame clonotypes and omits some of them. The table records fewer than 130,000 clones, 70% to 80% of them present only once. Germline V gene data show CDR1 as LNHDA and CDR2 as SQIVND (reference sequence). V dropped 3 bases and J dropped 5 bases, with 11 bases sitting between them. CDR3 size: 14 residues. The V call is TRBV19, the J call TRBJ1-5, with TRBD1 as a possible D gene (6 bases). Material: peripheral blood. The TCR originated in a man in his 70s with active or convalescent COVID-19. The DNA of the CDR3 is TGTGCCAGTAGTATTGAAGGGGGTTATCAGCCCCAGCATTTT. It translates to CASSIEGGYQPQHF.